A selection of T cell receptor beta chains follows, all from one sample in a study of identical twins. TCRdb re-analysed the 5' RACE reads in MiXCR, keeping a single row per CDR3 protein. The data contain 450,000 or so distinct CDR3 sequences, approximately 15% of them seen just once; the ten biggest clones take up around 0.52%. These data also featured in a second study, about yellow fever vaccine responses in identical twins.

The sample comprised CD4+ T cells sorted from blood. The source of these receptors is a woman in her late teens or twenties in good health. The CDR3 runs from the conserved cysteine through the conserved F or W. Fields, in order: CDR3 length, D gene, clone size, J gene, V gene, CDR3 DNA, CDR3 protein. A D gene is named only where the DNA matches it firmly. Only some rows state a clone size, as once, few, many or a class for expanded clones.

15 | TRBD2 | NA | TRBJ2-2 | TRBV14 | TGTGCCAGCAGCCCCCTAGCGGGAGATGGCGGGGAGCTGTTTTTT | CASSPLAGDGGELFF
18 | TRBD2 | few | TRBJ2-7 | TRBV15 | TGTGCCACCAGCAGAGATCTCGCTAGCGGGAAAATTCAGAACGAGCAGTACTTC | CATSRDLASGKIQNEQYF
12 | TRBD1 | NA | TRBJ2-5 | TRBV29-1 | TGCAGCGTTAACAGGGGACAAGAGACCCAGTACTTC | CSVNRGQETQYF
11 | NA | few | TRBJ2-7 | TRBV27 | TGTGCCAGCAGCCGAGGACAGGAGCAGTACTTC | CASSRGQEQYF
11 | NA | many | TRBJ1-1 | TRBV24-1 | TGTGCCACCAAAAGGAATGGGGAGGCTTTCTTT | CATKRNGEAFF
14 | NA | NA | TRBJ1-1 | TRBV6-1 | TGTGCCAGCAGTGAAGGGGGCCGTGGCCCTGAAGCTTTCTTT | CASSEGGRGPEAFF
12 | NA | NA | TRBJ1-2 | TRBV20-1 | TGCAGTGCAATCACAATGATCCGCGGCTACACCTTC | CSAITMIRGYTF
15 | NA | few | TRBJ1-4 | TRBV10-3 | TGTGCCATCAGTGACACAGGTTCAACTAATGAAAAACTGTTTTTT | CAISDTGSTNEKLFF
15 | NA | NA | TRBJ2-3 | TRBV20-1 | TGCAGTGCTAGAGACGTGGACCAAATCCCAGATACGCAGTATTTT | CSARDVDQIPDTQYF
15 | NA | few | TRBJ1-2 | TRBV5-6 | TGTGCCAGCAGCTTGGCCCCGCAAGACAACTATGGCTACACCTTC | CASSLAPQDNYGYTF
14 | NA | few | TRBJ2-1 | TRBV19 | TGTGCCAGTAGTATCAACTCAAACTACAATGAGCAGTTCTTC | CASSINSNYNEQFF
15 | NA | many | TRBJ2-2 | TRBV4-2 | TGTGCCAGCAGCCAAGATCGAGGGCTGGGCGGGGAGCTGTTTTTT | CASSQDRGLGGELFF
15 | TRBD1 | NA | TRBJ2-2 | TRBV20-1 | TGCAGTGCCCAGAAAGACAGGGGTAACACCGGGGAGCTGTTTTTT | CSAQKDRGNTGELFF
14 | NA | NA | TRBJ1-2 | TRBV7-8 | TGTGCCAGCAGCTTAGTTCAGGGTGACTATGGCTACACCTTC | CASSLVQGDYGYTF
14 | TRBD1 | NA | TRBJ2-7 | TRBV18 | TGTGCCAGCTCACCCAGCCGGGACAGGGGCGAGCAGTACTTC | CASSPSRDRGEQYF
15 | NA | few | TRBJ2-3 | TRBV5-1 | TGCGCCAGCAGCTTCACGCTGCGAGCGGCAGATACGCAGTATTTT | CASSFTLRAADTQYF
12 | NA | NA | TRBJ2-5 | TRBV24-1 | TGTGCCACCAGGGATAAGAAGGAGACCCAGTACTTC | CATRDKKETQYF
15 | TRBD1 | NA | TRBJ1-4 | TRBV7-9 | TGTGCCAGCAGCCCTTTCCGGAGGGGGCATGAAAAACTGTTTTTT | CASSPFRRGHEKLFF
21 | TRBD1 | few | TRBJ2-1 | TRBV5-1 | TGCGCCAGCAGTTCGCCCCCGGGACAGGGGGCGCAAGCGAACTCCTACAATGAGCAGTTCTTC | CASSSPPGQGAQANSYNEQFF
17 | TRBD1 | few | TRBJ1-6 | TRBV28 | TGTGCCAGCAGTTCCCAGGACAGGGCCCCCTATAATTCACCCCTCCACTTT | CASSSQDRAPYNSPLHF
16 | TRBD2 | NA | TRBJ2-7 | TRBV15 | TGTGCCACCAGCAGAGATAGCCAGCGGGAGTACTACGAGCAGTACTTC | CATSRDSQREYYEQYF
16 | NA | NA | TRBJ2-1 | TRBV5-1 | TGCGCCAGCAGCATTGGAGGGACTGATCTCTACAATGAGCAGTTCTTC | CASSIGGTDLYNEQFF
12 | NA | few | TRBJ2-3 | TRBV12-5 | TGTGCTAGTGGTTTGGATACGGACACGCAGTATTTT | CASGLDTDTQYF
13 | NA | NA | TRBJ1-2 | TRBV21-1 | TGTGCCAGCAGCAAAGGCCGGCGGCCATACTACACCTTC | CASSKGRRPYYTF
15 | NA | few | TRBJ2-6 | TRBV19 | TGTGCCAGTAGCGGCATGAGCTCTGGGGCCAACGTCCTGACTTTC | CASSGMSSGANVLTF
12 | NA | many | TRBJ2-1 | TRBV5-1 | TGCGCCAGCACCTCGGGGGCGGAGGAGCAGTTCTTC | CASTSGAEEQFF
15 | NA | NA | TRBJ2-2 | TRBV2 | TGTGCCAGCAACGCAATATTTGGGGGGACCGGGGAGCTGTTTTTT | CASNAIFGGTGELFF
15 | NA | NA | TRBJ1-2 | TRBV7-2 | TGTGCCAGCAGCTTAGAGGGTCCTAGTGGATATGGCTACACCTTC | CASSLEGPSGYGYTF
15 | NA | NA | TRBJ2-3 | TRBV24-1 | TGTGCCACCAGTGATTCCCTCGATGGGGGCTGGACGCAGTATTTT | CATSDSLDGGWTQYF
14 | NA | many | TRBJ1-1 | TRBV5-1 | TGTGCCAGCAGTCTAACAGGGAAGAACACTGAAGCTTTCTTT | CASSLTGKNTEAFF
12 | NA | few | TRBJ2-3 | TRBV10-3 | TGTGCCATCAGTGATCGAGGGGATACGCAGTATTTT | CAISDRGDTQYF
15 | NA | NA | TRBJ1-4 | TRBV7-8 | TGTGCCAGCAGCCTCCGGGCTGCAATTAATGAAAAACTGTTTTTT | CASSLRAAINEKLFF
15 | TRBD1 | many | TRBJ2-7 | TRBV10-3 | TGTGCCATCAGTGCCCCCGACAGGGGAAGCTACGAGCAGTACTTC | CAISAPDRGSYEQYF
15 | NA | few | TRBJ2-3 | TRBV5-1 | TGCGCCAGCAGCCGGGCAACGCCCAGCACAGATACGCAGTATTTT | CASSRATPSTDTQYF
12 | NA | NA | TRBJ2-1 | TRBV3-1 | TGTGCCAGCAGCCGTCGGTATACTCGGGCCTTCTTC | CASSRRYTRAFF
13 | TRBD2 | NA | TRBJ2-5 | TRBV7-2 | TGTGCCTCCCAGCGGGGGTACCAAGAGACCCAGTACTTC | CASQRGYQETQYF
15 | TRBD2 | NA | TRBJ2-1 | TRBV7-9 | TGTGCCAGCAGCAATCCGGGACTAGCGAACACCGAGCAGTTCTTC | CASSNPGLANTEQFF
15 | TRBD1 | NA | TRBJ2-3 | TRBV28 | TGTGCCAGCAGTTCCCCGGGACAGGGTATAGATACGCAGTATTTT | CASSSPGQGIDTQYF
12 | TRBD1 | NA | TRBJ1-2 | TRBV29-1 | TGCAGCGTTGAAAAACCCCGGGACAGCCTCATCTTC | CSVEKPRDSLIF
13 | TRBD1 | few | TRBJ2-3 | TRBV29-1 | TGCAGCGTTGAGACAGGGGTAGGAGATACGCAGTATTTT | CSVETGVGDTQYF
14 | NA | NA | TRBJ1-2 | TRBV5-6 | TGTGCCAGCAGCTTGACAGGGCCCGGCTATGGCTACACCTTC | CASSLTGPGYGYTF
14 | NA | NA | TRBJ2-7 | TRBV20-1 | TGCAGTGCTAGACAGCGGGCAAGCTCCTACGAGCAGTACTTC | CSARQRASSYEQYF
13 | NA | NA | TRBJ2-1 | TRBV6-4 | TGTGCCAGCAGTGTGACACCCCAGGGTGAGCAGTTCTTC | CASSVTPQGEQFF
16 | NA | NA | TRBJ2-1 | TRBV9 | TGTGCCAGCAGCGCCTCCGGTAGCGGATCCTACAATGAGCAGTTCTTC | CASSASGSGSYNEQFF
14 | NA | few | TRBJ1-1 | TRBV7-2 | TGTGCCAGCAGCTCAACCCCGGGAGGGTCTGAAGCTTTCTTT | CASSSTPGGSEAFF
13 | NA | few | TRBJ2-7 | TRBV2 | TGTGCCAGCACCAGGGATTTCTCCTACGAGCAGTACTTC | CASTRDFSYEQYF
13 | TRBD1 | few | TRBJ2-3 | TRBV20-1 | TGCAGTGCTGGGACAGGGCCGACAGATACGCAGTATTTT | CSAGTGPTDTQYF
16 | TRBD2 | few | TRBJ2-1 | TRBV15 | TGTGCCACCAGCAGAGAGGGGAGCGGGAGGAGAAATGAGCAGTTCTTC | CATSREGSGRRNEQFF
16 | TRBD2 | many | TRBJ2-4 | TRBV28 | TGTGCCAGCAGTCCAACGCTAGCGGGCCTCCTAAACATTCAGTACTTC | CASSPTLAGLLNIQYF
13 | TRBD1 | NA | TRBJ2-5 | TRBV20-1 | TGCAGTGCTAGACAGGACAGGGACGAGACCCAGTACTTC | CSARQDRDETQYF
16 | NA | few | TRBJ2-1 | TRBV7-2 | TGTGCCAGCAGCACAGGACTATCGAGCTCCTACAATGAGCAGTTCTTC | CASSTGLSSSYNEQFF
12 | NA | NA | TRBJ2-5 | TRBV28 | TGTGCCAGCAGGGGACTCTGGGAGACCCAGCACTTC | CASRGLWETQHF
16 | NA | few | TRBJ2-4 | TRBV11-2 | TGTGCCAGCAGCTTACACAGGGTGTTGACCAAAAACATTCAGTACTTC | CASSLHRVLTKNIQYF
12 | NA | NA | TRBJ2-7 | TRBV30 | TGTGCCTGGAGTGTAGGGGACATCGGGCAGTACTTC | CAWSVGDIGQYF